This T cell receptor beta chain was captured by sequencing in a study of CD8+ T cells in alopecia areata. At the level of the study: Tofacitinib lasted 6 to 18 months, then 6 months off drug.

Study-level points and caveats: Throughout tofacitinib, many expanded lesional clones continued to persist in scalp and blood. Normal scalp showed lower clonality than lesional scalp, especially alopecia totalis/universalis.

Deletions cut 3 bases from V and 7 bases from J, with 7 bases between. The CDR3 has 12 residues. Germline CDR1 reads SNHLY; CDR2 reads FYNNEI. Treatment defined: oral pan-JAK inhibitor, 5-10 mg twice daily. Peripheral blood, together with lesional scalp punch biopsies, was collected from alopecia areata patients. In regard to this clone: Its antigen is unknown.

RNA was extracted and reverse transcribed into cDNA as the sequencing template. Sequencing used immunoSEQ multiplex PCR; TCRdb keeps in-frame clones, though not all of them. The table lists 150,000 or so clones, roughly 65% of them singletons, with 0.7% to 1% in the top ten. This chain links TRBV2 with TRBJ1-5; D ambiguous. This receptor was taken from a human donor with alopecia areata. Material: CD4+ T cells sorted from blood, obtained at week 4, from a patient treated with tofacitinib. CDR3 in DNA: TGTGCCAGCAGTGAGACGATCCAGCCCCAGCATTTT. Translation gives CASSETIQPQHF. Combining the CDR3 with reference TRBV2 and TRBJ1-5 gives the whole variable domain EPEVTQTPSHQVTQMGQEVILRCVPISNHLYFYWYRQILGQKVEFLVSFYNNEISEKSEIFDDQFSVERPDGSNFTLKIRSTKLEDSAMYFCASSETIQPQHFGDGTRLSIL.